This T cell receptor (beta chain) emerged from a study of T cells in localized non-small cell lung cancer. Findings of the study overall: Tumor trailed uninvolved adjacent lung in T cell clonality, which peaked there. Median around 60 top-100 tumor clones were shared with paired adjacent lung. There was an association of higher blood T cell density with longer overall survival.

Concerning this clone itself: What it recognizes is unknown.

V was cut by 4 bases and J by 0 bases, with 6 bases left in between. Germline lookup yields CDR1 SGHDN and CDR2 FVKESK. The CDR3 has 13 residues. The protocol was immunoSEQ multiplex PCR, while the TCRdb copy is restricted to in-frame clones and leaves out a portion. The sample lists roughly 16,000 clones, 89% occurring once. The TCR was taken from a female donor of 60 years or more with stage III squamous cell lung carcinoma. This material consisted of peripheral blood, taken before any cancer treatment. This chain joins TRBV14 and TRBJ1-1; D ambiguous. The CDR3 reads CASSLSMNTEAFF. The DNA of the CDR3 is TGTGCCAGCAGCCTTTCTATGAACACTGAAGCTTTCTTT.